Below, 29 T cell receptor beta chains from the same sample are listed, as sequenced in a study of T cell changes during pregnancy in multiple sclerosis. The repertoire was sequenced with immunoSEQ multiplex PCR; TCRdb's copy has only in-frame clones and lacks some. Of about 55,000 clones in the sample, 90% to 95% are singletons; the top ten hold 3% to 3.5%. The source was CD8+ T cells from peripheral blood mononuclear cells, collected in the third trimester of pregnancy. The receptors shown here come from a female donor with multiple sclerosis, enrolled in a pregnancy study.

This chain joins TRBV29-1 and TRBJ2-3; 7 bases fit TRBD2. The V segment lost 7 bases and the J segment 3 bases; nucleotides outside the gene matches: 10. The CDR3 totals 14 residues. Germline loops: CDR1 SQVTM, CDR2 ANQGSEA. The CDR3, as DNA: TGCAGCGGGGCGGGAGTGAGAAGGACAGATACGCAGTATTTT. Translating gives CSGAGVRRTDTQYF.

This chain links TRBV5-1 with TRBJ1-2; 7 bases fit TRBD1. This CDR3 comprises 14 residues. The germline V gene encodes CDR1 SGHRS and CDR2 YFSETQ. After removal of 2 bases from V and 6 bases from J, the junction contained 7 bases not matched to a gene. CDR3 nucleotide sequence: TGCGCCAGCAGCTTTTCGACAGGGAGTAATGGCTACACCTTC. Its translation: CASSFSTGSNGYTF.

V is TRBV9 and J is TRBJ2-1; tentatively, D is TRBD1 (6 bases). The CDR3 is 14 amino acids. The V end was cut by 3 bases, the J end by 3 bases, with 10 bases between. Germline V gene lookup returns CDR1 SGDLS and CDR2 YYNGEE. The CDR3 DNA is TGTGCCAGCAGCGGGGGGACAATCTACAATGAGCAGTTCTTC. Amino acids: CASSGGTIYNEQFF.

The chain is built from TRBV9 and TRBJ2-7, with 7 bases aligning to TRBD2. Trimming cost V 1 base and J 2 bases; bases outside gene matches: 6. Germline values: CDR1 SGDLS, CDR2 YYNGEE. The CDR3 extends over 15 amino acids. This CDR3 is CASSVTPGTTYEQYF. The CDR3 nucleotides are TGTGCCAGCAGCGTAACCCCCGGGACTACCTACGAGCAGTACTTC.

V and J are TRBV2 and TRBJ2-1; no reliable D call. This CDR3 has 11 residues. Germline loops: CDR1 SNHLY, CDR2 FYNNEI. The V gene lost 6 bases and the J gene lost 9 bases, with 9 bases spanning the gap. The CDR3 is CASSPSIEQFF. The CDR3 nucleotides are TGTGCCAGCAGCCCTAGTATTGAGCAGTTCTTC.

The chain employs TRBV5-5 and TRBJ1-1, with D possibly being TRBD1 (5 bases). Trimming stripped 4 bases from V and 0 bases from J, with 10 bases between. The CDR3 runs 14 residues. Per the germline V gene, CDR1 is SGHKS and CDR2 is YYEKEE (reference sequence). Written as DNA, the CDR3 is TGTGCCAGCAGCGTGACAGCAGTGAACACTGAAGCTTTCTTT. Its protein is CASSVTAVNTEAFF.

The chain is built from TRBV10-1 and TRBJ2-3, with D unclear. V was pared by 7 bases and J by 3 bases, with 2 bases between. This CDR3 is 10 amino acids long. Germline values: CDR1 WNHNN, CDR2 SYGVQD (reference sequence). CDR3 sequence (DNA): TGCGCCAGCACTACAGATACGCAGTATTTT. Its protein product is CASTTDTQYF.

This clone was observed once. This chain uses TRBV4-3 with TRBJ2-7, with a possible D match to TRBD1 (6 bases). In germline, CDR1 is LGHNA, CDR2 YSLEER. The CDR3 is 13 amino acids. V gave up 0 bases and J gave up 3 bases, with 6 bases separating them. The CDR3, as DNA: TGCGCCAGCAGCCAAGACAGGGGCTACGAGCAGTACTTC. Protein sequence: CASSQDRGYEQYF.

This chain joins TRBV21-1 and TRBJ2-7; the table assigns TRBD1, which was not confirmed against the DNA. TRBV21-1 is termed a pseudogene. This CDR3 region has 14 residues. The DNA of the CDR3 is TGTGCCAGCAGCACTAGGACAGGGGCCCACGAGCAGTACTTC. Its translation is CASSTRTGAHEQYF.

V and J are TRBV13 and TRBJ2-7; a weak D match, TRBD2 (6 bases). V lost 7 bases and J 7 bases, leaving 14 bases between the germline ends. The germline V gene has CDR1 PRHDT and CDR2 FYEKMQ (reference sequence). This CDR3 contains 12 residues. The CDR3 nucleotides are TGTGCCAGCAAGGGGACTCCGGAGGAGCAGTACTTC. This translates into CASKGTPEEQYF.

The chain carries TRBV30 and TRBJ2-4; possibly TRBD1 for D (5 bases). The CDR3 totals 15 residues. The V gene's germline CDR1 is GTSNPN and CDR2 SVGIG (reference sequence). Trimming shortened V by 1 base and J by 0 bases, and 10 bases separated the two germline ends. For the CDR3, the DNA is TGTGCCTGGAGTGATGGCAGGGAAGCCAAAAACATTCAGTACTTC. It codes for CAWSDGREAKNIQYF. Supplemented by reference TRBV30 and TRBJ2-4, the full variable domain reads SQTIHQWPATLVQPVGSPLSLECTVEGTSNPNLYWYRQAAGRGLQLLFYSVGIGQISSEVPQNLSASRPQDRQFILSSKKLLLSDSGFYLCAWSDGREAKNIQYFGAGTRLSVL.

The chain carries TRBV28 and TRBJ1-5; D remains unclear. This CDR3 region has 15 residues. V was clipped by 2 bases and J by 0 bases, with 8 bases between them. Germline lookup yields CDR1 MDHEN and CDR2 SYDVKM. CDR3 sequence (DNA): TGTGCCAGCAGTTTAGCGGCGGCTAGCAATCAGCCCCAGCATTTT. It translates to CASSLAAASNQPQHF.

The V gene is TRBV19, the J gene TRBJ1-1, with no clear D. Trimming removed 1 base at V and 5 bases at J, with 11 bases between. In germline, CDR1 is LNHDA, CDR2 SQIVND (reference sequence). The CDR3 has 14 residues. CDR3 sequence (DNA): TGTGCCAGTAGTATAGGGTTGGGGAGGACTGAAGCTTTCTTT. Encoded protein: CASSIGLGRTEAFF.

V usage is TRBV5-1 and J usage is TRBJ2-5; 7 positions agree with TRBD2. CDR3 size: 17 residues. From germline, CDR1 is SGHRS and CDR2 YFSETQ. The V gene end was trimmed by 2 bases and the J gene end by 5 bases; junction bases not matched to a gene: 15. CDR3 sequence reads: CASSFGDFGSGVETQYF. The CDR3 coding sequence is TGCGCCAGCAGCTTTGGTGATTTTGGGAGCGGGGTGGAGACCCAGTACTTC. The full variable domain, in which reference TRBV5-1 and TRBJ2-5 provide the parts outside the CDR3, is KAGVTQTPRYLIKTRGQQVTLSCSPISGHRSVSWYQQTPGQGLQFLFEYFSETQRNKGNFPGRFSGRQFSNSRSEMNVSTLELGDSALYLCASSFGDFGSGVETQYFGPGTRLLVL.

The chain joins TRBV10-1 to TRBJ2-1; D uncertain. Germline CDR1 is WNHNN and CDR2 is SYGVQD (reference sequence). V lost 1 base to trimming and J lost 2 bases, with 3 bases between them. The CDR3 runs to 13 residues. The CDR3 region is CASSEYTYNEQFF. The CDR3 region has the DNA TGCGCCAGCAGTGAGTACACCTACAATGAGCAGTTCTTC.

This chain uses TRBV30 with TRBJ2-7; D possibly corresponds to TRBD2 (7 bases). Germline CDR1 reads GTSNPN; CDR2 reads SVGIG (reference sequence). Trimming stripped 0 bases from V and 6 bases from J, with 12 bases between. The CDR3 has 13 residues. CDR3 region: CAWSVGGLSEQYF. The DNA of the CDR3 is TGTGCCTGGAGTGTCGGGGGGCTCAGCGAGCAGTACTTC. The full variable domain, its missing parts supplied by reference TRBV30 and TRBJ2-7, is SQTIHQWPATLVQPVGSPLSLECTVEGTSNPNLYWYRQAAGRGLQLLFYSVGIGQISSEVPQNLSASRPQDRQFILSSKKLLLSDSGFYLCAWSVGGLSEQYFGPGTRLTVT.

The CDR3 DNA reads TGTGCCGGGGAGGGGTTTGCTGGGGCCAACGTCCTGACTTTC. Its protein product is CAGEGFAGANVLTF. The rearrangement uses TRBV6-1 and TRBJ2-6, with 7 bases identical to TRBD2. With V trimmed by 11 bases and J by 2 bases, 6 bases remained unmatched. CDR3 length: 14 residues. CDR1 MNHNS and CDR2 SASEGT come from the germline V gene.

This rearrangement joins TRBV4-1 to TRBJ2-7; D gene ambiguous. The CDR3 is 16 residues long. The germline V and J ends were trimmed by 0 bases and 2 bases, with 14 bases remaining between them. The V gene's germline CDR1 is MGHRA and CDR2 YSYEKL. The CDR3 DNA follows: TGCGCCAGCAGCCAAGAATGGCCAGGCGTTGCCTACGAGCAGTACTTC. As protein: CASSQEWPGVAYEQYF.

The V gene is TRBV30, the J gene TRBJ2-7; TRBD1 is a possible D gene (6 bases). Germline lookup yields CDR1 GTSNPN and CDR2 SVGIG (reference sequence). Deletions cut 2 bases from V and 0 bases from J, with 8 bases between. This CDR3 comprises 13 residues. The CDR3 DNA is TGTGCCTGGAGTACAGGGAGCTCCTACGAGCAGTACTTC. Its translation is CAWSTGSSYEQYF.

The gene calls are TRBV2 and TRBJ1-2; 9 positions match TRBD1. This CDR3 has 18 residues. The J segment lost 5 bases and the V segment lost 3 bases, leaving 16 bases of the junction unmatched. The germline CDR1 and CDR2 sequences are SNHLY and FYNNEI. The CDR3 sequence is CASSDFRDRALLEYGYTF. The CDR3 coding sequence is TGTGCCAGCAGTGATTTCAGGGACAGGGCCCTCCTCGAATATGGCTACACCTTC.

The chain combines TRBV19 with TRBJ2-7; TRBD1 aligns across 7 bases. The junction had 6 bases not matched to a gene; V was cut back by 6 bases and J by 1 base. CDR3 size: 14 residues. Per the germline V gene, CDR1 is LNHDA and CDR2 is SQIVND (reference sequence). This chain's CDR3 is CASSRQGDSYEQYF. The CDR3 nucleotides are TGTGCCAGTAGCCGACAGGGTGATTCCTACGAGCAGTACTTC.

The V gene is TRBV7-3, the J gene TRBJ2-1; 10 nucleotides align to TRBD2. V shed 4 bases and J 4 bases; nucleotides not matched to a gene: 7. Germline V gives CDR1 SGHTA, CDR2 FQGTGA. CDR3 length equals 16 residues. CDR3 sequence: CASSSQTSGAYNEQFF. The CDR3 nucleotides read TGTGCCAGCAGCTCCCAAACTAGCGGGGCTTACAATGAGCAGTTCTTC.

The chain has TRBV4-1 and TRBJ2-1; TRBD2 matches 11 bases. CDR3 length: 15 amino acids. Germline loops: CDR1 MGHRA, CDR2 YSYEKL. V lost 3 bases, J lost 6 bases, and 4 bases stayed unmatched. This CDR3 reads CASSHGTSGFNEQFF. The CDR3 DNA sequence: TGCGCCAGCAGCCACGGGACTAGCGGTTTCAATGAGCAGTTCTTC.

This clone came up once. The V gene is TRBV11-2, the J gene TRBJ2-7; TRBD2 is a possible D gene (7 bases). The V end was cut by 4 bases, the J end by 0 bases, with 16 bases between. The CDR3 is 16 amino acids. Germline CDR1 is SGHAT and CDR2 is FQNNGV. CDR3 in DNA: TGTGCCAGCAGCTCGGGTGGGGGGGGCCTCTCCTACGAGCAGTACTTC. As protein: CASSSGGGGLSYEQYF.

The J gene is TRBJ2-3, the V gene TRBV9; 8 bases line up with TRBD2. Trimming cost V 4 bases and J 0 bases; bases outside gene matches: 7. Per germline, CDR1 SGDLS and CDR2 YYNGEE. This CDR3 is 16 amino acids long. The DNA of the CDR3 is TGTGCCAGCAGCTCAGAGGGCGGGAGGAGCACAGATACGCAGTATTTT. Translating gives CASSSEGGRSTDTQYF.

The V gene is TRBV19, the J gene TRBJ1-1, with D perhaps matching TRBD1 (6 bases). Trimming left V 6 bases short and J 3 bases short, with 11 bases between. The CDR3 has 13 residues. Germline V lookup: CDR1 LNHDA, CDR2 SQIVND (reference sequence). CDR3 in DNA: TGTGCCAGTAGGGGGGCAGTGTACACTGAAGCTTTCTTT. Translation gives CASRGAVYTEAFF.

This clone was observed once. The CDR3 loop reads CASSQDAGEETQYF. The CDR3 region has the DNA TGCGCCAGCAGCCAAGACGCAGGCGAAGAGACCCAGTACTTC. The chain links TRBV4-3 to TRBJ2-5; D uncertain. V was trimmed by 0 bases and J by 3 bases, leaving 8 bases between them. This CDR3 has 14 amino acids. From germline, CDR1 is LGHNA and CDR2 YSLEER.

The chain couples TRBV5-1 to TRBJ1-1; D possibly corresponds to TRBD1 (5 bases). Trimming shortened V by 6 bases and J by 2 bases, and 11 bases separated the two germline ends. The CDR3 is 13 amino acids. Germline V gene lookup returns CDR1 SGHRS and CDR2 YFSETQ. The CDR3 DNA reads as TGCGCCAGCACTCAAGACAGCAACACTGAAGCTTTCTTT. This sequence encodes CASTQDSNTEAFF.

The CDR3 loop is CASSLGGQGADNTEAFF. CDR3 in DNA: TGTGCCAGCAGCTTAGGGGGACAGGGGGCGGATAACACTGAAGCTTTCTTT. J is TRBJ1-1 and V is TRBV7-9, with TRBD1 matching 12 bases. V gave up 1 base and J gave up 2 bases; unmatched junction bases: 5. Germline loops: CDR1 SEHNR, CDR2 FQNEAQ (reference sequence). The CDR3 covers 17 residues.